This TCR beta chain comes out of a study of T cells in localized non-small cell lung cancer. Overall study findings and caveats: Uninvolved adjacent lung had higher T cell clonality than tumor and all other tissues. Only one tumor region was sequenced, so heterogeneity remains possible.

A word on this clone: The antigen is not known.

TCRdb's copy holds only in-frame clones and misses some; the assay was immunoSEQ multiplex PCR. The sample has about 20,000 clones; approximately 90% are singletons. The CDR3 is made up of 15 amino acids. V lost 11 bases and J 3 bases, leaving 22 bases between the germline ends. Germline V CDR1 and CDR2: MRHNA, SNTAGT. The chain recombines TRBV6-4 with TRBJ1-2; D might be TRBD1 (5 bases). This sample comprised PBMCs, obtained before any cancer treatment. The TCR originated in a man between 40 and 70 years old with stage II squamous cell lung carcinoma. In DNA, the CDR3 is TGTGCCCCCCCCCATTCGGCAGGGCAGGACTATGGCTACACCTTC. The encoded protein is CAPPHSAGQDYGYTF.